Listed here is a single T cell receptor (beta chain). Its antigen is undetermined. Isolation of CD4+ and CD8+ T cells from PBMCs was achieved by sorting. The data originate from a study of CD8+ T cells in alopecia areata. Study-wide context: Tofacitinib administration persisted for 6 to 18 months, succeeded by 6 months off drug.

The sequencing template was cDNA reverse transcribed from extracted RNA. Profiling relied on immunoSEQ multiplex PCR, and the TCRdb table lists in-frame clones only, not all of them. This sample has 110,000 to 150,000 clones, with roughly 64% found just once. Study results and limitations: The study found higher clonality in lesional than normal scalp, especially in alopecia totalis/universalis. Scalp samples also yield sequences of resident alphabeta T cells from normal skin.

The CDR3 is 17 residues long. V trimming: 0 bases; J trimming: 7 bases; junction bases outside the gene matches: 12. CDR1 and CDR2 (germline): SGDLS, YYNGEE. Material: CD4+ T cells sorted from blood, obtained at week 0. The clonotype was recovered from a human donor with alopecia areata. This chain uses TRBV9 with TRBJ2-1; TRBD2 agrees at 8 bases. CDR3 nucleotides: TGTGCCAGCAGCGTAGCTTTGGAAAGCGGGGGCCAAAATGAGCAGTTCTTC. It yields the protein CASSVALESGGQNEQFF. Supplemented by reference TRBV9 and TRBJ2-1, the full variable domain reads DSGVTQTPKHLITATGQRVTLRCSPRSGDLSVYWYQQSLDQGLQFLIQYYNGEERAKGNILERFSAQQFPDLHSELNLSSLELGDSALYFCASSVALESGGQNEQFFGPGTRLTVL.